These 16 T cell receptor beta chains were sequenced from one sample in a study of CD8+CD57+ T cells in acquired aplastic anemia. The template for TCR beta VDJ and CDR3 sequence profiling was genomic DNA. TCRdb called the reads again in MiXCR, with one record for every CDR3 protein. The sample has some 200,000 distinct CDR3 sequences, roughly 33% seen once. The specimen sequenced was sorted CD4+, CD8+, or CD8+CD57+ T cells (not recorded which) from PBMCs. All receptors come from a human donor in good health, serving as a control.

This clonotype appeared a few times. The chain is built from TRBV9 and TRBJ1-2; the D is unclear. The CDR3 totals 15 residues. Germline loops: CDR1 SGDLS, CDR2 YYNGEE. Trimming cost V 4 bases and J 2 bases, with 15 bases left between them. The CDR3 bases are TGTGCCAGCAGCCCGAGAGGGAAGGTCAACTATGGCTACACCTTC. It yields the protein CASSPRGKVNYGYTF.

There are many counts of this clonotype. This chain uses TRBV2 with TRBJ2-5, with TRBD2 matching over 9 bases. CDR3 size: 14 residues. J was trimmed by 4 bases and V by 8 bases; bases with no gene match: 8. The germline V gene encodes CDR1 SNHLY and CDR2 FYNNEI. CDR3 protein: CASGGGARGETQYF. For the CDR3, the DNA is TGTGCCAGCGGCGGGGGGGCTAGGGGAGAGACCCAGTACTTC.

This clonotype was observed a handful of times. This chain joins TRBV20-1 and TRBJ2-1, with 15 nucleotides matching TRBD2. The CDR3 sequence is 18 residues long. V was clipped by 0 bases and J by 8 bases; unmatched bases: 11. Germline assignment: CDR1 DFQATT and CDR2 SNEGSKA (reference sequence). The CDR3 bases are TGCAGTGCTAGAGATAGGACTAGCGGGAGGGTTCCGTCCGATGAGCAGTTCTTC. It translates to CSARDRTSGRVPSDEQFF.

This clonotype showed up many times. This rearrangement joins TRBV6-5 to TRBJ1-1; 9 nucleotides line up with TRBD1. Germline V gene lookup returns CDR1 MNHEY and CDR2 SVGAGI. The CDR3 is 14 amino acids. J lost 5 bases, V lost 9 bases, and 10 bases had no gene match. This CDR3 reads CASQQGAGSTEAFF. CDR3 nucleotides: TGTGCCAGTCAACAGGGGGCTGGCAGTACTGAAGCTTTCTTT.

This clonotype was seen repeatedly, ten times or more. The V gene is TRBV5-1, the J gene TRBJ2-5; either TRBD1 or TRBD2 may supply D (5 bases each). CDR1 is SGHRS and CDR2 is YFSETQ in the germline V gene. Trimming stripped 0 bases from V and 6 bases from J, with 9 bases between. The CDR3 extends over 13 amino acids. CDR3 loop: CASSLGGLKTQYF. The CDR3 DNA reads TGCGCCAGCAGCTTGGGGGGGTTGAAGACCCAGTACTTC.

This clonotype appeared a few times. Here the CDR3 reads CASSLAGEGTGELFF. DNA for the CDR3: TGTGCCAGCAGCTTGGCTGGGGAAGGGACCGGGGAGCTGTTTTTT. The chain combines TRBV5-8 with TRBJ2-2; D unresolved. Trimming cost V 0 bases and J 5 bases, with 11 bases left between them. The V gene's germline CDR1 is SGHTS and CDR2 YDEGEE. CDR3 length equals 15 residues.

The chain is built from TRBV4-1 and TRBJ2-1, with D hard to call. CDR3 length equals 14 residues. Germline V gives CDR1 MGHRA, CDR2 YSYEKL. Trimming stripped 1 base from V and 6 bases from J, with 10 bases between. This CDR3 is CASSQVSGGNEQFF. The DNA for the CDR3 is TGCGCCAGCAGCCAAGTCTCAGGTGGCAATGAGCAGTTCTTC.

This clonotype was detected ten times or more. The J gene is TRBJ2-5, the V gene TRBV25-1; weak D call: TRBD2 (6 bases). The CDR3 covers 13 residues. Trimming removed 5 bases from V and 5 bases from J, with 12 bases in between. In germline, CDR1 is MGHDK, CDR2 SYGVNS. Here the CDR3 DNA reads TGTGCCAGCAGTCGGGTTGGGGGGGAGACCCAGTACTTC. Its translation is CASSRVGGETQYF.

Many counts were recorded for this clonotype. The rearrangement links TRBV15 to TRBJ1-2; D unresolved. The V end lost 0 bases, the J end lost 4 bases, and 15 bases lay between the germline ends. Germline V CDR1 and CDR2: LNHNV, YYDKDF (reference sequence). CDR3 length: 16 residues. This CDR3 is CATSRDLGSTVYGYTF. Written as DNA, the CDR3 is TGTGCCACCAGCAGAGATCTGGGCAGTACCGTCTATGGCTACACCTTC. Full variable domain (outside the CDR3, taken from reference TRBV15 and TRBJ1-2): DAMVIQNPRYQVTQFGKPVTLSCSQTLNHNVMYWYQQKSSQAPKLLFHYYDKDFNNEADTPDNFQSRRPNTSFCFLDIRSPGLGDTAMYLCATSRDLGSTVYGYTFGSGTRLTVV.

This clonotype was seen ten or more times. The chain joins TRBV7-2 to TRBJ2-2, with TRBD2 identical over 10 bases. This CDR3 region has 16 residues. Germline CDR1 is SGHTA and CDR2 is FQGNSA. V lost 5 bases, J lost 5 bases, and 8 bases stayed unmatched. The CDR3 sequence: CASSLQGLAVTGELFF. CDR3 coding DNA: TGTGCCAGCAGCCTCCAAGGACTAGCGGTTACCGGGGAGCTGTTTTTT.

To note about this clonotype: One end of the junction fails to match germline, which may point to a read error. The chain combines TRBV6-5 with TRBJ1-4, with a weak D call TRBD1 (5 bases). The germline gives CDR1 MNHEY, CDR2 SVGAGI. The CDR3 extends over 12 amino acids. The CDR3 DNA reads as TGTGCCAGCAGTTACAGGGGCACAAAACTGTCTTTT. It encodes CASSYRGTKLSF.

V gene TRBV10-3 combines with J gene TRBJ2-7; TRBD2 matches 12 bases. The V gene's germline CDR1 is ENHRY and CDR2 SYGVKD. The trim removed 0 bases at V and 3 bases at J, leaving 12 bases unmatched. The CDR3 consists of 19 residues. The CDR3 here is CAISESLPPLAGGSYEQYF. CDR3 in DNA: TGTGCCATCAGTGAGTCTTTACCCCCACTAGCGGGGGGTAGCTACGAGCAGTACTTC.

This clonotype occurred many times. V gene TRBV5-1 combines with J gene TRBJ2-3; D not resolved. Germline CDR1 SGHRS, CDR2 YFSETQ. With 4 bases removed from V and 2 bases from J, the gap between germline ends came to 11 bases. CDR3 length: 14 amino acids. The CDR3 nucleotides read TGCGCCAGCAGCGATGGACGAGTCACAGATACGCAGTATTTT. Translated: CASSDGRVTDTQYF.

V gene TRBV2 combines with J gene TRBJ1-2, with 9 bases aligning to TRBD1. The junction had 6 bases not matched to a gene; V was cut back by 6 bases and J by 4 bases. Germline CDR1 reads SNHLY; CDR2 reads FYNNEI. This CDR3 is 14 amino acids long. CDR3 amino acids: CASSGGQGSYGYTF. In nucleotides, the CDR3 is TGTGCCAGCAGCGGTGGACAGGGGAGCTATGGCTACACCTTC.

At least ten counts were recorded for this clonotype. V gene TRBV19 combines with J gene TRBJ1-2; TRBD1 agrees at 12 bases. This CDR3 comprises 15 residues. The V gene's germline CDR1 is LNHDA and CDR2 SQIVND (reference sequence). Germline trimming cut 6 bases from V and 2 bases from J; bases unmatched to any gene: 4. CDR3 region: CASRGTGGLNYGYTF. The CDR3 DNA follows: TGTGCCAGTAGGGGGACAGGGGGCTTAAACTATGGCTACACCTTC.

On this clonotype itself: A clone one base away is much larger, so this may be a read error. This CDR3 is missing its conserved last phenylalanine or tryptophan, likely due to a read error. The CDR3 loop is CASSPDRQGSYGYTS. CDR3 coding DNA: TGTGCCAGCAGTCCCGACCGACAGGGTAGCTATGGCTACACCTCC. This chain links TRBV10-1 with TRBJ1-2; 7 bases line up with TRBD1. Germline V gives CDR1 WNHNN, CDR2 SYGVQD (reference sequence). This CDR3 is 15 amino acids long.